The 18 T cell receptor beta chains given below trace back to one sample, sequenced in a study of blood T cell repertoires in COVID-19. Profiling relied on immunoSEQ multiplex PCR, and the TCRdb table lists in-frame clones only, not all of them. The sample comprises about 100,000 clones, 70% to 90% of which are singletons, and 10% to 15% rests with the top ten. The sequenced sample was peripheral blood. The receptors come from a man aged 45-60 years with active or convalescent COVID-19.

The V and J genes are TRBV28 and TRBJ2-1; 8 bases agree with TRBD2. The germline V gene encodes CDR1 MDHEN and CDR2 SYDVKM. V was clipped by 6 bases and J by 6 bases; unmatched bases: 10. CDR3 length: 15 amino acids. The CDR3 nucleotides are TGTGCCAGCAGGCTCCCGGGACTAGATCTCAATGAGCAGTTCTTC. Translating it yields CASRLPGLDLNEQFF.

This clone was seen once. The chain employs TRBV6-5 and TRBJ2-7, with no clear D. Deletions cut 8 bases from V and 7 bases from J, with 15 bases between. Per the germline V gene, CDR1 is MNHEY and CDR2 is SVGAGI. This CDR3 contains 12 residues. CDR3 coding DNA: TGTGCCAGCCGCGCGAACGGCGGTGAGCAGTACTTC. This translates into CASRANGGEQYF.

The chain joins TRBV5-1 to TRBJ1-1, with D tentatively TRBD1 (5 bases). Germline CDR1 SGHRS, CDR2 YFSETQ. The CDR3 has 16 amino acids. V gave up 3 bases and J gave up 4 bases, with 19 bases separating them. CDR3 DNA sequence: TGCGCCAGCAGCTCGGTGCCCGGGGGACGAGGCACTGAAGCTTTCTTT. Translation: CASSSVPGGRGTEAFF.

The CDR3 region is CASSSGGVGEQYF. DNA for the CDR3: TGTGCCAGCAGTTCCGGGGGGGTCGGCGAGCAGTACTTC. The rearrangement joins TRBV6-5 to TRBJ2-7, with 8 bases identical to TRBD2. Trimming took 4 bases from V and 6 from J; bases not matched to a gene: 5. The CDR3 consists of 13 residues. The germline gives CDR1 MNHEY, CDR2 SVGAGI.

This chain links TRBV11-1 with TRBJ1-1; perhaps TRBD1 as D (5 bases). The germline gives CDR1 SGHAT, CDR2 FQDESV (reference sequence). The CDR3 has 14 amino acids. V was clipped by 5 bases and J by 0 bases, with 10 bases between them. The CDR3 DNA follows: TGTGCCAGCAGCACCCCGACAGTGAACACTGAAGCTTTCTTT. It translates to CASSTPTVNTEAFF.

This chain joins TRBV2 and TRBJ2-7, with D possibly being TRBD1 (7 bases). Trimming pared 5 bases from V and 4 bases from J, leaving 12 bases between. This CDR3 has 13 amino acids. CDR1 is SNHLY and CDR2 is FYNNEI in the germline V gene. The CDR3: CASSPGGTYEQYF. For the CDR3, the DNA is TGTGCCAGCAGTCCAGGGGGGACTTACGAGCAGTACTTC. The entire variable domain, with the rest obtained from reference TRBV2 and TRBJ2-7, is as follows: EPEVTQTPSHQVTQMGQEVILRCVPISNHLYFYWYRQILGQKVEFLVSFYNNEISEKSEIFDDQFSVERPDGSNFTLKIRSTKLEDSAMYFCASSPGGTYEQYFGPGTRLTVT.

The CDR3 is CASSWGGGRSYGYTF. The CDR3, as DNA: TGTGCCAGCAGCTGGGGAGGAGGCAGGTCCTATGGCTACACCTTC. The chain links TRBV7-8 to TRBJ1-2; D is undetermined. Germline CDR1 is SGHVS and CDR2 is FQNEAQ. V was trimmed by 4 bases and J by 4 bases, leaving 16 bases between them. This CDR3 comprises 15 residues.

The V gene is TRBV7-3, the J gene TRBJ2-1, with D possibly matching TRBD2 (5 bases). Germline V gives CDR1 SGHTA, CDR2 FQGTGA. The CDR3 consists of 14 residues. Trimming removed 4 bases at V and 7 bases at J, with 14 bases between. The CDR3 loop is CASSYNGRRNEQFF. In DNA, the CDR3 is TGTGCCAGCAGCTACAACGGTCGGAGGAATGAGCAGTTCTTC.

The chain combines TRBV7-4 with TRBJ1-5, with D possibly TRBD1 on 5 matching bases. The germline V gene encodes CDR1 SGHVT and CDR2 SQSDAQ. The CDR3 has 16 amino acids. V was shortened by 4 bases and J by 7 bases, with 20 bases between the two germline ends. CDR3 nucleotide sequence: TGTGCCAGCAGCTACCAATTAACCGCAGGGCGGCAGCCCCAGCATTTT. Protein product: CASSYQLTAGRQPQHF.

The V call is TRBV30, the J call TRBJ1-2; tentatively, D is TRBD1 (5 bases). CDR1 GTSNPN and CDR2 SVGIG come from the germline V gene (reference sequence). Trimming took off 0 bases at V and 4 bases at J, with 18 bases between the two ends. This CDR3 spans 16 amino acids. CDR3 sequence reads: CAWSVYRRTSSYGYTF. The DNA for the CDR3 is TGTGCCTGGAGTGTATATCGTAGGACATCAAGCTATGGCTACACCTTC. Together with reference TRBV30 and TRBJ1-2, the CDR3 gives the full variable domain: SQTIHQWPATLVQPVGSPLSLECTVEGTSNPNLYWYRQAAGRGLQLLFYSVGIGQISSEVPQNLSASRPQDRQFILSSKKLLLSDSGFYLCAWSVYRRTSSYGYTFGSGTRLTVV.

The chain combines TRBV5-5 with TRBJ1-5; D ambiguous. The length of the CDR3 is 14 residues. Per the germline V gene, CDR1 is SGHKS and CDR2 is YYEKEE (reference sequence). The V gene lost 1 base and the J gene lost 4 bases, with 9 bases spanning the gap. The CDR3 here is CASSLFAGNQPQHF. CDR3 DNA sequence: TGTGCCAGCAGCTTGTTTGCAGGTAATCAGCCCCAGCATTTT.

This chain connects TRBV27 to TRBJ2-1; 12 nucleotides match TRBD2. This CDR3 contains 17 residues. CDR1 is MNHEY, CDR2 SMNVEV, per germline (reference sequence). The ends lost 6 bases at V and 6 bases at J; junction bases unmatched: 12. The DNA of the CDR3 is TGTGCCAGCAGGAGAACTAGCGGGAGGCCGTGGAGCAATGAGCAGTTCTTC. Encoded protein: CASRRTSGRPWSNEQFF.

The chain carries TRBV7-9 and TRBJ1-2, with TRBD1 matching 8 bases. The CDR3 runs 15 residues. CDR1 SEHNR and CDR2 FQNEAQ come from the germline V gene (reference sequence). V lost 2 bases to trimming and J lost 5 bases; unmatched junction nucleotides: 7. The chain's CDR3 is CASSLRGTGLYGYTF. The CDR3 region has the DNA TGTGCCAGCAGCTTACGGGGGACAGGACTATATGGCTACACCTTC. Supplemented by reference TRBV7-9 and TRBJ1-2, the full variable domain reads DTGVSQNPRHKITKRGQNVTFRCDPISEHNRLYWYRQTLGQGPEFLTYFQNEAQLEKSRLLSDRFSAERPKGSFSTLEIQRTEQGDSAMYLCASSLRGTGLYGYTFGSGTRLTVV.

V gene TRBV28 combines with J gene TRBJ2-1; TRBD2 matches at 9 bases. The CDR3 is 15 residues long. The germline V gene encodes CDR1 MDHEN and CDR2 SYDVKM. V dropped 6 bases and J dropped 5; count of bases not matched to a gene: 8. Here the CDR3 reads CASSLLSSGNNEQFF. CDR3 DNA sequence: TGTGCCAGCAGCCTCCTGTCTAGCGGGAACAATGAGCAGTTCTTC.

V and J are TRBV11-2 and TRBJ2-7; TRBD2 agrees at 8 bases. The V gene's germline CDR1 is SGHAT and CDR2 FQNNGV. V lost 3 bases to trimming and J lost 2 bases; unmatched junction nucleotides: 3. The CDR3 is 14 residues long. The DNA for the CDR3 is TGTGCCAGCAGCTTTATTAGCGGGGCCTACGAGCAGTACTTC. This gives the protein CASSFISGAYEQYF.

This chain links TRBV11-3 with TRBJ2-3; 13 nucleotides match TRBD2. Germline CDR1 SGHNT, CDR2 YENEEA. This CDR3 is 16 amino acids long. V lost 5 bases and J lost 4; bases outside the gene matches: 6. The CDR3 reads CASSQGTSGNPDTQYF. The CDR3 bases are TGTGCCAGCAGCCAAGGGACTAGCGGGAATCCAGATACGCAGTATTTT.

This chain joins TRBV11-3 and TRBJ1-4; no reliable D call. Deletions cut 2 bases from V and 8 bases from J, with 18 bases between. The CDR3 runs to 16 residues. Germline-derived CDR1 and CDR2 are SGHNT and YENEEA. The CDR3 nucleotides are TGTGCCAGCAGCTTATTTCCCGACCCGGGAAGGGAAAAACTGTTTTTT. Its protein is CASSLFPDPGREKLFF.

CDR3 region: CASSLHGVGTEAFF. The DNA of the CDR3 is TGTGCCAGCAGTCTACACGGAGTTGGCACTGAAGCTTTCTTT. The chain carries TRBV6-5 and TRBJ1-1; D unresolved. Per germline, CDR1 MNHEY and CDR2 SVGAGI. The V and J ends lost 5 bases and 4 bases respectively, with 14 bases between them. The CDR3 runs to 14 residues.